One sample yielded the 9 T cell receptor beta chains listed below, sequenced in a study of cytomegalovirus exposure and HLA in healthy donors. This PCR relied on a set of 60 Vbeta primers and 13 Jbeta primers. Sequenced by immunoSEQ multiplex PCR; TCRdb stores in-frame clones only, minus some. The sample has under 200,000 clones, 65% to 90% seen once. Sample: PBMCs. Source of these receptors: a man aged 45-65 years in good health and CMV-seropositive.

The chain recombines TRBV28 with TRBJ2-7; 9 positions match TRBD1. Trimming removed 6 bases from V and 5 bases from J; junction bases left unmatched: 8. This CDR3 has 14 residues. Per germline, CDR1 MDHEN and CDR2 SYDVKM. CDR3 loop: CASRPGTGSHEQYV. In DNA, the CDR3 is TGTGCCAGCAGGCCCGGGACAGGGTCCCACGAGCAGTACGTC.

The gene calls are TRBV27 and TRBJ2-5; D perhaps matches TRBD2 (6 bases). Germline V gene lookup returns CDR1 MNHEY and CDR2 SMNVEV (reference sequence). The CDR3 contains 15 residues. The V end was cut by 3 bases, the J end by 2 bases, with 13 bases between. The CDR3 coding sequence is TGTGCCAGCAGTTTCAGCGGAGGGGAACAAGAGACCCAGTACTTC. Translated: CASSFSGGEQETQYF.

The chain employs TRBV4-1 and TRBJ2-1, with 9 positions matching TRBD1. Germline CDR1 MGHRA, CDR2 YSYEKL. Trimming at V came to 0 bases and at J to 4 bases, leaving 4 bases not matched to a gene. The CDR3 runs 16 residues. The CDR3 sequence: CASSQEETGGYNEQFF. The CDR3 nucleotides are TGCGCCAGCAGCCAAGAGGAGACAGGGGGTTACAATGAGCAGTTCTTC.

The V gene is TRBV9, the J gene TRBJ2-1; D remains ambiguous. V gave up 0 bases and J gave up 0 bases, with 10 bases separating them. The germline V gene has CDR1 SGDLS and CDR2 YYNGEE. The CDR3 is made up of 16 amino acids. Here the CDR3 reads CASSVGPGSSYNEQFF. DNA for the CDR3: TGTGCCAGCAGCGTAGGCCCCGGGTCCTCCTACAATGAGCAGTTCTTC. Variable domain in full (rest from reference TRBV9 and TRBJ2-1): DSGVTQTPKHLITATGQRVTLRCSPRSGDLSVYWYQQSLDQGLQFLIQYYNGEERAKGNILERFSAQQFPDLHSELNLSSLELGDSALYFCASSVGPGSSYNEQFFGPGTRLTVL.

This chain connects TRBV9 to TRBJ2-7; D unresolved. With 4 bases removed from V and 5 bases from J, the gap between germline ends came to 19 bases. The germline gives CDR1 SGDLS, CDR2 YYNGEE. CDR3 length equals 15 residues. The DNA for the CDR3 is TGTGCCAGCAGCCTTCTCGGGTGGGTAACGGACGAGCAGTACTTC. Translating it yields CASSLLGWVTDEQYF.

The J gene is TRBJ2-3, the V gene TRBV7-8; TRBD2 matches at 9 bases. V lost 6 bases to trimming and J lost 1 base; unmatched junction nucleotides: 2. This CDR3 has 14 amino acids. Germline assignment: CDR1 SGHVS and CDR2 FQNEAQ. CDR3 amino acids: CASRRTSGTDTQYF. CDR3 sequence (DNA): TGTGCCAGCAGGCGGACTAGCGGCACAGATACGCAGTATTTT.

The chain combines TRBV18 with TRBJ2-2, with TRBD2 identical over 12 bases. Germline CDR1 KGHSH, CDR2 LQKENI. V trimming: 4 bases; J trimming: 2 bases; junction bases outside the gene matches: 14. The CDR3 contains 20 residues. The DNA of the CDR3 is TGTGCCAGCTCACGAATGGTGACTAGCGGGAGAAGTGACAACACCGGGGAGCTGTTTTTT. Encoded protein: CASSRMVTSGRSDNTGELFF.

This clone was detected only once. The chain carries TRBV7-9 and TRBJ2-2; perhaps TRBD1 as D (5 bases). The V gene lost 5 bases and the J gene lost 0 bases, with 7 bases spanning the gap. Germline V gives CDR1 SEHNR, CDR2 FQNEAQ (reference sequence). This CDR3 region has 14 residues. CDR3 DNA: TGTGCCAGCAGCGCGACAGCGAACACCGGGGAGCTGTTTTTT. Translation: CASSATANTGELFF.

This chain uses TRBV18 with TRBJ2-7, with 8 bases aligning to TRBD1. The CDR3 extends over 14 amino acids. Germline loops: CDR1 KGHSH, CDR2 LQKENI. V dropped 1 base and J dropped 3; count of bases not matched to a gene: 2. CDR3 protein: CASSPLGTGYEQYF. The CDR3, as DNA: TGTGCCAGCTCACCACTGGGGACAGGCTACGAGCAGTACTTC.